This TCR beta chain was obtained from a study of OX40 agonist ivuxolimab in advanced cancers. There are 15 residues in the CDR3. Germline loops: CDR1 MNHNS, CDR2 SASEGT. The V end was cut by 1 base, the J end by 2 bases, with 12 bases between. The method was immunoSEQ multiplex PCR; TCRdb's version includes in-frame clones alone and lacks a portion of them. The data hold more than 55,000 clones, with roughly 82% observed a single time. This sequence originates from an adult with an advanced solid tumor such as melanoma, head and neck, liver or kidney cancer. The sample in question was CD4+ or CD8+ T cells sorted from blood, obtained in a trial of the OX40 agonist ivuxolimab. V gene TRBV6-1 combines with J gene TRBJ2-7; possible D gene TRBD1, 7 bases. Written as DNA, the CDR3 is TGTGCCAGCAGTGAAGGCGGGACAGACGCCTACGAGCAGTACTTC. Protein: CASSEGGTDAYEQYF.